The sequence of this TCR beta chain was determined in a study of long-term antiretroviral therapy in people with HIV. Overall study results and limits: The study found narrower CDR3 length ranges in HIV repertoires than in controls. ART-treated samples gained diversity yet remained below transplant donor controls.

Run at survey level, the immunoSEQ assay was version v3.0. Repertoires were generated with immunoSEQ multiplex PCR, while TCRdb's copy carries only in-frame clones and drops some. This repertoire shows over 20,000 clones, about 85% found once; its top ten account for roughly 4%. Comment on this clone: No antigen is known for it.

The CDR3 runs to 14 residues. V was clipped by 0 bases and J by 5 bases, with 11 bases between them. Germline CDR1 and CDR2: SGHDT and YYEEEE. There was at least one pre-ART PBMC sample for each donor, plus at least two post-ART PBMC samples. Each HIV-infected participant was given treatment in the United States. The TCR was taken from a woman in her twenties or thirties with HIV. The material sequenced was unsorted PBMCs, taken 1.9 years after starting antiretroviral therapy. The rearrangement uses TRBV5-6 and TRBJ1-1; D perhaps matches TRBD1 (6 bases). The CDR3 bases are TGTGCCAGCAGCTTGGACAGGGTGGGAACTGAAGCTTTCTTT. Residues: CASSLDRVGTEAFF.